A selection of T cell receptor beta chains follows, all from one sample in a study of cytotoxic CD8 clonotypes in ibrutinib-treated CLL. Libraries were prepared by immunoSEQ multiplex PCR; TCRdb keeps only in-frame clonotypes and omits some of them. The sample has more than 200,000 clones, 60% to 75% seen once. The starting material was PBMCs, obtained after 24 months of ibrutinib treatment. These receptor sequences come from a human donor with chronic lymphocytic leukemia. Each CDR3 is given with its conserved first and last residue. A D gene is named only where the DNA matches it firmly. Rows may omit the clone size; those that give it use once, few, many or a size class.

v_call: TRBV7-2; j_call: TRBJ1-2; d_call: -; clone_size: -; cdr3_aa: CASITIGGRYGYTF; cdr3_nt: TGTGCCAGCATCACGATTGGGGGGCGTTATGGCTACACCTTC
v_call: TRBV18; j_call: TRBJ1-5; d_call: TRBD1; clone_size: few; cdr3_aa: CASSPSGGGNQPQHF; cdr3_nt: TGTGCCAGCTCACCATCAGGGGGTGGCAATCAGCCCCAGCATTTT
v_call: TRBV5-1; j_call: TRBJ2-7; d_call: TRBD1; clone_size: -; cdr3_aa: CASSWDRTYEQYF; cdr3_nt: TGCGCCAGCAGCTGGGACAGGACCTACGAGCAGTACTTC
v_call: TRBV27; j_call: TRBJ2-3; d_call: -; clone_size: -; cdr3_aa: CASSLSIQGDRDTQYF; cdr3_nt: TGTGCCAGCAGTTTATCGATCCAGGGAGATCGGGATACGCAGTATTTT
v_call: TRBV4-3; j_call: TRBJ1-3; d_call: -; clone_size: few; cdr3_aa: CASSQDSGGHSGNTIYF; cdr3_nt: TGCGCCAGCAGCCAAGATAGCGGGGGCCACTCTGGGAACACCATATATTTT
v_call: TRBV19; j_call: TRBJ1-2; d_call: -; clone_size: -; cdr3_aa: CASSILGIYYGYTF; cdr3_nt: TGTGCCAGTAGTATTCTGGGGATCTACTATGGCTACACCTTC
v_call: TRBV11-2; j_call: TRBJ2-7; d_call: -; clone_size: -; cdr3_aa: CASSLGWDEQYF; cdr3_nt: TGTGCCAGCAGCTTGGGGTGGGACGAGCAGTACTTC
v_call: TRBV9; j_call: TRBJ1-4; d_call: TRBD1; clone_size: few; cdr3_aa: CASTVGTGTWEKLFF; cdr3_nt: TGTGCCAGCACCGTGGGGACAGGGACGTGGGAAAAACTGTTTTTT
v_call: TRBV9; j_call: TRBJ2-5; d_call: TRBD1; clone_size: few; cdr3_aa: CASSVGGQVETQYF; cdr3_nt: TGTGCCAGCAGCGTAGGGGGACAGGTGGAGACCCAGTACTTC
v_call: TRBV18; j_call: TRBJ2-4; d_call: TRBD1; clone_size: -; cdr3_aa: CASSPLGTAAGGYF; cdr3_nt: TGTGCCAGCTCACCCCTTGGGACAGCCGCCGGTGGGTACTTC
v_call: TRBV5-4; j_call: TRBJ2-7; d_call: -; clone_size: -; cdr3_aa: CASSLDGQYEQYF; cdr3_nt: TGTGCCAGCAGCTTGGACGGGCAATACGAGCAGTACTTC
v_call: TRBV7-9; j_call: TRBJ1-3; d_call: -; clone_size: once; cdr3_aa: CASSLDFIGGRRQRTFF; cdr3_nt: TGTGCCAGCAGCTTAGACTTTATCGGGGGACGCCGTCAGAGAACATTCTTC
v_call: TRBV5-1; j_call: TRBJ2-1; d_call: TRBD2; clone_size: once; cdr3_aa: CASSPMGLAEEFF; cdr3_nt: TGCGCCAGCAGCCCGATGGGACTAGCGGAGGAGTTCTTC
v_call: TRBV6-6; j_call: TRBJ1-1; d_call: -; clone_size: -; cdr3_aa: CASSSTDTEAFF; cdr3_nt: TGTGCCAGCAGTTCCACAGACACTGAAGCTTTCTTT
v_call: TRBV27; j_call: TRBJ2-3; d_call: TRBD2; clone_size: -; cdr3_aa: CASSLGRGSDTQYF; cdr3_nt: TGTGCCAGCAGTTTAGGGCGGGGGTCAGATACGCAGTATTTT
v_call: TRBV14; j_call: TRBJ2-3; d_call: -; clone_size: few; cdr3_aa: CASSLFGGYTDTQYF; cdr3_nt: TGTGCCAGCAGCCTCTTTGGGGGTTACACAGATACGCAGTATTTT
v_call: TRBV28; j_call: TRBJ2-7; d_call: -; clone_size: -; cdr3_aa: CASSLQGSHEQYF; cdr3_nt: TGTGCCAGCAGTTTACAGGGGAGTCACGAGCAGTACTTC
v_call: TRBV19; j_call: TRBJ1-5; d_call: -; clone_size: -; cdr3_aa: CASSPPGISAQPQHF; cdr3_nt: TGTGCCAGTAGCCCCCCGGGAATTTCGGCTCAGCCCCAGCATTTT
v_call: TRBV2; j_call: TRBJ2-6; d_call: -; clone_size: -; cdr3_aa: CASSEWWAPQGSSGANVLTF; cdr3_nt: TGTGCCAGCAGTGAGTGGTGGGCCCCCCAGGGCTCCTCTGGGGCCAACGTCCTGACTTTC
v_call: TRBV28; j_call: TRBJ2-7; d_call: -; clone_size: -; cdr3_aa: CASGRGQSYEQYF; cdr3_nt: TGTGCCAGCGGCAGGGGTCAGTCCTACGAGCAGTACTTC
v_call: TRBV28; j_call: TRBJ1-2; d_call: -; clone_size: -; cdr3_aa: CASSLGGEAYGYTF; cdr3_nt: TGTGCCAGCAGCCTTGGGGGGGAGGCCTATGGCTACACCTTC
v_call: TRBV7-9; j_call: TRBJ2-5; d_call: -; clone_size: few; cdr3_aa: CASSLLGEFFETQYF; cdr3_nt: TGTGCCAGCAGCTTACTGGGGGAGTTTTTCGAGACCCAGTACTTC
v_call: TRBV28; j_call: TRBJ1-2; d_call: -; clone_size: -; cdr3_aa: CASSLKYYGYTF; cdr3_nt: TGTGCCAGCAGCCTCAAATACTATGGCTACACCTTC
v_call: TRBV5-6; j_call: TRBJ2-5; d_call: TRBD2; clone_size: -; cdr3_aa: CASSLGAGGMSETQYF; cdr3_nt: TGTGCCAGCAGCTTGGGAGCGGGAGGTATGTCGGAGACCCAGTACTTC
v_call: TRBV2; j_call: TRBJ2-3; d_call: TRBD2; clone_size: -; cdr3_aa: CASSGGGLTDTQYF; cdr3_nt: TGTGCCAGCAGTGGCGGGGGGCTCACAGATACGCAGTATTTT
v_call: TRBV19; j_call: TRBJ2-3; d_call: TRBD2; clone_size: -; cdr3_aa: CASSGNTDTQYF; cdr3_nt: TGTGCCAGCAGCGGGAACACAGATACGCAGTATTTT
v_call: TRBV4-3; j_call: TRBJ1-2; d_call: -; clone_size: few; cdr3_aa: CASSQASGASNYGYTF; cdr3_nt: TGCGCCAGCAGCCAAGCCTCGGGGGCAAGTAACTATGGCTACACCTTC
v_call: TRBV6-1; j_call: TRBJ1-2; d_call: TRBD1; clone_size: once; cdr3_aa: CASSDGQGTSGYTF; cdr3_nt: TGTGCCAGCAGTGACGGACAGGGAACTTCTGGCTACACCTTC
v_call: TRBV19; j_call: TRBJ1-5; d_call: TRBD1; clone_size: -; cdr3_aa: CASSIGTGDQPQHF; cdr3_nt: TGTGCCAGTAGTATAGGGACAGGGGACCAGCCCCAGCATTTT
v_call: TRBV15; j_call: TRBJ2-4; d_call: -; clone_size: -; cdr3_aa: CATSRDLGSSPAKNIQYF; cdr3_nt: TGTGCCACCAGCAGAGATCTTGGGTCCAGCCCCGCCAAAAACATTCAGTACTTC
v_call: TRBV6-6; j_call: TRBJ2-4; d_call: TRBD1; clone_size: -; cdr3_aa: CASVGAGTGDENIQYF; cdr3_nt: TGTGCCAGCGTGGGGGCCGGGACAGGGGATGAAAACATTCAGTACTTC
v_call: TRBV29-1; j_call: TRBJ2-5; d_call: TRBD2; clone_size: -; cdr3_aa: CSVCRGGEETQYF; cdr3_nt: TGCAGCGTCTGCCGGGGAGGGGAAGAGACCCAGTACTTC
v_call: TRBV2; j_call: TRBJ2-1; d_call: -; clone_size: -; cdr3_aa: CASSPQGFEQFF; cdr3_nt: TGTGCCAGCAGCCCACAGGGCTTTGAGCAGTTCTTC
v_call: TRBV5-1; j_call: TRBJ2-5; d_call: TRBD2; clone_size: -; cdr3_aa: CASRVTSAQETQYF; cdr3_nt: TGCGCCAGCAGGGTCACTAGCGCCCAAGAGACCCAGTACTTC
v_call: TRBV4-2; j_call: TRBJ1-1; d_call: -; clone_size: few; cdr3_aa: CASSQQGWNTEAFF; cdr3_nt: TGTGCCAGCAGCCAGCAGGGGTGGAACACTGAAGCTTTCTTT
v_call: TRBV28; j_call: TRBJ1-1; d_call: TRBD1; clone_size: -; cdr3_aa: CASSLRLQGGDTEAFF; cdr3_nt: TGTGCCAGCAGTTTGAGGCTACAGGGGGGAGACACTGAAGCTTTCTTT
v_call: TRBV7-6; j_call: TRBJ1-5; d_call: TRBD1; clone_size: -; cdr3_aa: CASSLAGQPNQPQHF; cdr3_nt: TGTGCCAGCAGCTTAGCGGGACAGCCTAATCAGCCCCAGCATTTT
v_call: TRBV7-7; j_call: TRBJ2-5; d_call: -; clone_size: -; cdr3_aa: CASSLTLDRRQETQYF; cdr3_nt: TGTGCTAGCAGCTTAACCCTAGACAGGAGACAAGAGACCCAGTACTTC
v_call: TRBV4-1; j_call: TRBJ2-3; d_call: -; clone_size: once; cdr3_aa: CASSQVGSITDTQYF; cdr3_nt: TGCGCCAGCAGCCAAGTTGGTAGCATCACAGATACGCAGTATTTT
v_call: TRBV4-3; j_call: TRBJ2-1; d_call: TRBD1; clone_size: -; cdr3_aa: CASSQARTGNEQFF; cdr3_nt: TGCGCCAGCAGCCAAGCCCGGACAGGGAATGAGCAGTTCTTC
v_call: TRBV18; j_call: TRBJ2-5; d_call: TRBD2; clone_size: -; cdr3_aa: CASSPTSFGLAGETQYF; cdr3_nt: TGTGCCAGCTCACCAACTTCCTTCGGACTAGCGGGAGAGACCCAGTACTTC
v_call: TRBV7-3; j_call: TRBJ2-1; d_call: -; clone_size: -; cdr3_aa: CASSQGPSPREQFF; cdr3_nt: TGTGCCAGCAGCCAGGGACCGTCCCCTCGTGAGCAGTTCTTC
v_call: TRBV9; j_call: TRBJ2-7; d_call: -; clone_size: -; cdr3_aa: CASSVDGHEQYF; cdr3_nt: TGTGCCAGCAGCGTAGACGGCCACGAGCAGTACTTC
v_call: TRBV11-1; j_call: TRBJ2-2; d_call: TRBD1; clone_size: -; cdr3_aa: CASVEGADTGELFF; cdr3_nt: TGTGCCAGTGTCGAGGGGGCGGACACCGGGGAGCTGTTTTTT
v_call: TRBV6-6; j_call: TRBJ2-7; d_call: TRBD2; clone_size: -; cdr3_aa: CASTYGTSGGYEQYF; cdr3_nt: TGTGCCAGCACCTACGGGACTAGCGGGGGCTACGAGCAGTACTTC
v_call: TRBV30; j_call: TRBJ1-2; d_call: TRBD1; clone_size: -; cdr3_aa: CALSQGSNYGYTF; cdr3_nt: TGTGCCTTATCACAGGGGAGTAACTATGGCTACACCTTC
v_call: TRBV27; j_call: TRBJ1-4; d_call: -; clone_size: -; cdr3_aa: CASRALATNEKLFF; cdr3_nt: TGTGCCAGCAGGGCCCTGGCAACTAATGAAAAACTGTTTTTT
v_call: TRBV7-9; j_call: TRBJ2-7; d_call: -; clone_size: -; cdr3_aa: CASSDRPRGTEGEQYF; cdr3_nt: TGTGCCAGCAGCGACCGGCCCCGCGGGACAGAAGGCGAGCAGTACTTC